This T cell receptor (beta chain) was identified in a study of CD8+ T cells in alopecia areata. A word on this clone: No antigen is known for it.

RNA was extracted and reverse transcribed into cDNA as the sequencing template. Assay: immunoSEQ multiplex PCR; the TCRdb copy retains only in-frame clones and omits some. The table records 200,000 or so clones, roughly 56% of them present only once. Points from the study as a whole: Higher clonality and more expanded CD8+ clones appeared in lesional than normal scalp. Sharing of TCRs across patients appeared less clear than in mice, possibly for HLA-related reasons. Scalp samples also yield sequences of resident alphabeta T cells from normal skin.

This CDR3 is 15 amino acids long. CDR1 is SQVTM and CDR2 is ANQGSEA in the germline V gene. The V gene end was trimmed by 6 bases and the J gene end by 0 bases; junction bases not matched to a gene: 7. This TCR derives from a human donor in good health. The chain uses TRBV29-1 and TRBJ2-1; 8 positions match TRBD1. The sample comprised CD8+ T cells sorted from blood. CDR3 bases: TGCAGCGTGGCCCGGACAGGGAGCTCCTACAATGAGCAGTTCTTC. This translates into CSVARTGSSYNEQFF.